This entry describes one TCR beta chain. Its antigen is unknown. The data belong to a study of CXCR3-negative and CXCR3-positive naive CD8 T cells. Background on the study: Roughly 1.5 +/- 0.3 million TRB reads came from each library, giving 110 million to 150 million in total.

General study findings and limits: The level of CXCR3 expression partially decreased after cryopreservation; the majority of assays used fresh PBMCs. Greater hydrophobicity was found in TRB CDR3s of CXCR3-positive naive cells than of CXCR3-negative naive cells. Much lower diversity was found in memory CD8+ cells, while both naive subsets had comparably high diversity.

TRB cDNA was prepared as libraries by UMI-labeled 5' RACE. Reprocessing the 5' RACE reads, TCRdb reports a single entry for every CDR3 protein and omits DNA. Its table records some 150,000 distinct CDR3 sequences. The CDR3 has 11 amino acids. Germline CDR1 is MDHEN and CDR2 is SYDVKM. Identification of naive CD8+ T cells rested on CD45RO-CCR7+CD27+CD95- status. Sequenced input: naive CXCR3+ CD8+ T cells from blood. Subset: CD45RO-CCR7+CD27+CD95- naive CD8+ T cells expressing CXCR3 (TNR3+). The chain uses TRBV28 and TRBJ1-5. The sequence was collected from a human donor in good health. Some clones in this sample may be carry-over from other donors' samples. CDR3 loop: CASSLGQPQHF.